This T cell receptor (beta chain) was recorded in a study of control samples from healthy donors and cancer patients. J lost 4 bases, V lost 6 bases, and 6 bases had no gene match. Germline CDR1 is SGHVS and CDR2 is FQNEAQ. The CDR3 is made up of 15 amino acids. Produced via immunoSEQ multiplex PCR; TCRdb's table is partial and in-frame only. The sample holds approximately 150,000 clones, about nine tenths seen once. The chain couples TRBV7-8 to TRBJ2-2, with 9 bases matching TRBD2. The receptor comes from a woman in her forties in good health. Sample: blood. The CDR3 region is CASRTEAGGTGELFF. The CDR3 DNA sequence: TGTGCCAGCAGGACCGAAGCGGGGGGCACCGGGGAGCTGTTTTTT.